A single sample is the source of the 13 T cell receptor beta chains below, sequenced in a study of cytomegalovirus exposure and HLA in healthy donors. Some clones are missing from TCRdb's copy, which holds only in-frame ones; the method was immunoSEQ multiplex PCR. This table holds about 140,000 clones, around 90% found once. Sequencing was done on a sample of PBMCs. These receptors all stem from a woman younger than 30 in good health and CMV-seropositive.

The V gene is TRBV5-1, the J gene TRBJ1-5; no clear D gene. Germline loops: CDR1 SGHRS, CDR2 YFSETQ. The length of the CDR3 is 14 residues. The V gene lost 0 bases and the J gene lost 9 bases, with 13 bases spanning the gap. CDR3 in DNA: TGCGCCAGCAGCTTGGACGGACTGGCGAGGCCCCAGCATTTT. Translated, it gives CASSLDGLARPQHF.

This clone was counted a single time. The rearrangement links TRBV28 to TRBJ2-1; 10 bases line up with TRBD2. The ends lost 7 bases at V and 8 bases at J; junction bases unmatched: 8. This CDR3 contains 14 residues. In germline, CDR1 is MDHEN, CDR2 SYDVKM. The CDR3 DNA reads as TGTGCCAGCATGGGAGCGGGAGGGGGCGATGAGCAGTTCTTC. It yields the protein CASMGAGGGDEQFF.

This chain links TRBV15 with TRBJ1-3; perhaps TRBD1 as D (5 bases). CDR3 length: 16 residues. Germline loops: CDR1 LNHNV, CDR2 YYDKDF (reference sequence). V dropped 1 base and J dropped 8 bases, with 18 bases sitting between them. CDR3 residues: CATSRVGTETVDTIYF. As DNA, the CDR3 is TGTGCCACCAGCAGAGTCGGCACAGAGACAGTGGACACCATATATTTT. Full variable domain (remainder filled in from reference TRBV15 and TRBJ1-3): DAMVIQNPRYQVTQFGKPVTLSCSQTLNHNVMYWYQQKSSQAPKLLFHYYDKDFNNEADTPDNFQSRRPNTSFCFLDIRSPGLGDTAMYLCATSRVGTETVDTIYFGEGSWLTVV.

This clone was detected only a few times. The chain combines TRBV28 with TRBJ1-2; 7 bases agree with TRBD1. With 3 bases clipped from V and 4 bases from J, the junction kept 8 bases outside the gene matches. The CDR3 is 15 residues long. The V gene's germline CDR1 is MDHEN and CDR2 SYDVKM. The CDR3 coding sequence is TGTGCCAGCAGTTTCCCGACAGGGAGAGCCTATGGCTACACCTTC. It is translated as CASSFPTGRAYGYTF.

The V gene is TRBV5-6, the J gene TRBJ1-3; 10 nucleotides line up with TRBD1. Germline CDR1 and CDR2: SGHDT and YYEEEE. This CDR3 comprises 13 residues. The trim removed 2 bases at V and 8 bases at J, leaving 1 base unmatched. The CDR3 bases are TGTGCCAGCAGCTTCGGGACAGGGGACACCATATATTTT. It translates to CASSFGTGDTIYF.

This chain connects TRBV5-6 to TRBJ1-2; the D is unclear. CDR3 length: 14 residues. V was trimmed by 0 bases and J by 5 bases, leaving 11 bases between them. The germline V gene has CDR1 SGHDT and CDR2 YYEEEE. The CDR3 here is CASSLGTGKYGYTF. In nucleotides, the CDR3 is TGTGCCAGCAGCTTGGGAACCGGGAAGTATGGCTACACCTTC.

The chain uses TRBV5-1 and TRBJ2-7, with TRBD1 matching 7 bases. The CDR3 spans 15 residues. Germline trimming cut 2 bases from V and 1 base from J; bases unmatched to any gene: 6. From germline, CDR1 is SGHRS and CDR2 YFSETQ. The CDR3 loop reads CASSFLPQGSYEQYF. CDR3 bases: TGCGCCAGCAGCTTCCTCCCACAGGGGTCCTACGAGCAGTACTTC. Full variable domain (remainder filled in from reference TRBV5-1 and TRBJ2-7): KAGVTQTPRYLIKTRGQQVTLSCSPISGHRSVSWYQQTPGQGLQFLFEYFSETQRNKGNFPGRFSGRQFSNSRSEMNVSTLELGDSALYLCASSFLPQGSYEQYFGPGTRLTVT.

This chain links TRBV28 with TRBJ2-2; 8 positions match TRBD2. The trim removed 3 bases at V and 3 bases at J, leaving 0 bases unmatched. Germline lookup yields CDR1 MDHEN and CDR2 SYDVKM. This CDR3 comprises 14 residues. CDR3 region: CASSFSGDTGELFF. CDR3 nucleotide sequence: TGTGCCAGCAGTTTTAGCGGGGACACCGGGGAGCTGTTTTTT.

This CDR3 reads CASSLGTGTNILGELFF. DNA of the CDR3: TGTGCCAGCAGCCTCGGGACAGGGACAAACATCCTCGGGGAGCTGTTTTTT. V and J are TRBV5-4 and TRBJ2-2, with 9 bases fitting TRBD1. The CDR3 length is 17 residues. The germline V gene encodes CDR1 SGHNT and CDR2 YYREEE (reference sequence). Germline trimming cut 4 bases from V and 7 bases from J; bases unmatched to any gene: 14.

This sequence joins TRBV30 and TRBJ1-5; D not certain. Per the germline V gene, CDR1 is GTSNPN and CDR2 is SVGIG (reference sequence). V shed 4 bases and J shed 1 base, with 14 bases lying between them. The CDR3 sequence is 15 residues long. This chain's CDR3 is CAWTPRGGSNQPQHF. The CDR3 region has the DNA TGTGCCTGGACACCCCGCGGCGGAAGCAATCAGCCCCAGCATTTT.

J is TRBJ2-5 and V is TRBV5-1; D is unresolved. Germline V CDR1 and CDR2: SGHRS, YFSETQ. Trimming took 4 bases from V and 2 from J, leaving 15 bases between them. The CDR3 has 15 amino acids. The CDR3 DNA sequence: TGCGCCAGCAGCCCCGACCTGCTAGGACAAGAGACCCAGTACTTC. Amino acid sequence: CASSPDLLGQETQYF.

The chain has TRBV7-9 and TRBJ2-2; a weak D match, TRBD1 (5 bases). The V end was cut by 1 base, the J end by 5 bases, with 11 bases between. This CDR3 contains 15 residues. From germline, CDR1 is SEHNR and CDR2 FQNEAQ (reference sequence). The CDR3 is CASSLGREGTGELFF. The CDR3 nucleotides are TGTGCCAGCAGCTTAGGCAGGGAAGGAACCGGGGAGCTGTTTTTT.

The CDR3 protein is CASRPGTGNVSPLHF. For the CDR3, the DNA is TGTGCCAGCAGGCCCGGGACAGGGAATGTCTCACCCCTCCACTTT. V and J are TRBV2 and TRBJ1-6; 9 nucleotides align to TRBD1. From germline, CDR1 is SNHLY and CDR2 FYNNEI. The CDR3 consists of 15 residues. Trimming removed 6 bases from V and 10 bases from J; junction bases left unmatched: 10.